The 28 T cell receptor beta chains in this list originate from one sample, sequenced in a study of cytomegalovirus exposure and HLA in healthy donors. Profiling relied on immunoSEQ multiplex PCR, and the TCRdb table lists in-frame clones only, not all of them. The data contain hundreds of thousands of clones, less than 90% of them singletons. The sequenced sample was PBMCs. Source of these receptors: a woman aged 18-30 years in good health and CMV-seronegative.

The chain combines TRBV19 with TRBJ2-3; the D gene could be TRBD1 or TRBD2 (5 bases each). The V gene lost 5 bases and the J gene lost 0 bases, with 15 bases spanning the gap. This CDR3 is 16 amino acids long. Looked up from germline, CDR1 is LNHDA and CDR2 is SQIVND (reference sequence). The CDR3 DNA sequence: TGTGCCAGTAGTCCAGGGACGATTCCTAGCACAGATACGCAGTATTTT. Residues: CASSPGTIPSTDTQYF.

The CDR3 spells CASSLRGYSYEQYF. CDR3 nucleotides: TGTGCCAGCAGTCTCCGGGGGTACTCCTACGAGCAGTACTTC. This chain links TRBV28 with TRBJ2-7; a possible D gene is TRBD2 (6 bases). There are 14 residues in the CDR3. Trimming shortened V by 5 bases and J by 0 bases, and 11 bases separated the two germline ends. Germline CDR1 MDHEN, CDR2 SYDVKM.

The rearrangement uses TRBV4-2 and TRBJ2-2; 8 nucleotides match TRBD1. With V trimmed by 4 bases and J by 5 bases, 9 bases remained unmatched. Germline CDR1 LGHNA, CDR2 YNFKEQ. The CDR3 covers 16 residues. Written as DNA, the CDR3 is TGTGCCAGCAGCCCGATCCAGGGGGCGCGGACCGGGGAGCTGTTTTTT. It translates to CASSPIQGARTGELFF.

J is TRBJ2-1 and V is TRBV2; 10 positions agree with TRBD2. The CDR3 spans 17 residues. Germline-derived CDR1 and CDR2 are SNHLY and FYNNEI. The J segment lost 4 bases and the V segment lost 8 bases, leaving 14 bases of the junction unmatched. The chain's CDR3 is CASSRSGSGGHYNEQFF. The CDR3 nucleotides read TGTGCCAGCTCGAGGTCGGGTAGCGGGGGGCATTACAATGAGCAGTTCTTC.

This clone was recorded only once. CDR3 DNA sequence: TGTGCCAGCAGTGTAGGACCCCTTCATCACTATGGCTACACCTTC. Its translation is CASSVGPLHHYGYTF. The chain recombines TRBV6-5 with TRBJ1-2, with D unclear. Per germline, CDR1 MNHEY and CDR2 SVGAGI. The CDR3 has 15 residues. V dropped 5 bases and J dropped 3 bases, with 16 bases sitting between them.

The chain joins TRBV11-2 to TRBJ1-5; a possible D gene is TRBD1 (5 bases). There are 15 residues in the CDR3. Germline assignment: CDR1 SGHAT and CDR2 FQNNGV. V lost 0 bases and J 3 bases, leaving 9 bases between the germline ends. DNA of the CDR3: TGTGCCAGCAGCTTAGAATCAGGGCTCAATCAGCCCCAGCATTTT. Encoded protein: CASSLESGLNQPQHF.

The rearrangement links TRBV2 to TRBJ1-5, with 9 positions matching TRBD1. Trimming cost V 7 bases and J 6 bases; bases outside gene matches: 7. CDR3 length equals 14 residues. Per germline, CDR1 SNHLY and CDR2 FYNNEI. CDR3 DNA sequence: TGTGCCAGCAAGGAGGAGACAGGGGGTCAGCCCCAGCATTTT. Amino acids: CASKEETGGQPQHF.

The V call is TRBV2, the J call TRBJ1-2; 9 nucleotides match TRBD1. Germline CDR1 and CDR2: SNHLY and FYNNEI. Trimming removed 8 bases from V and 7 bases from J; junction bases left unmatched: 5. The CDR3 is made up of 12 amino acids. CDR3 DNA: TGTGCCAGCCGACAGGGGGAGTCTGGCTACACCTTC. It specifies CASRQGESGYTF.

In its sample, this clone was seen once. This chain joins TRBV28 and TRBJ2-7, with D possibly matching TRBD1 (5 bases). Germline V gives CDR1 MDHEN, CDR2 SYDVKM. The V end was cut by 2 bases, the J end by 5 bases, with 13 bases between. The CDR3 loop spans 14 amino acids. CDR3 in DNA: TGTGCCAGCAGTTTAGTCGGCAGGGTCCACGAGCAGTACTTC. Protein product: CASSLVGRVHEQYF.

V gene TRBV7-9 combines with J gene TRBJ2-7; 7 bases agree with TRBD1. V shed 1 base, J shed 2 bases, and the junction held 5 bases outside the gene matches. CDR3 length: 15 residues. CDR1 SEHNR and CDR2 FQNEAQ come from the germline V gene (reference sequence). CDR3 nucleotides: TGTGCCAGCAGCTTAGGCACAGGGGTTCCCTACGAGCAGTACTTC. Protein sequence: CASSLGTGVPYEQYF.

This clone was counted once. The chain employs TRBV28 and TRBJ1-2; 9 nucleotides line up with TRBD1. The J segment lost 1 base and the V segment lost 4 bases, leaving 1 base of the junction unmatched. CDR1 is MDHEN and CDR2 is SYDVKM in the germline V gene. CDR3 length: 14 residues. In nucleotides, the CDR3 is TGTGCCAGCAGTTGGGGACAGGGTAACTATGGCTACACCTTC. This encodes CASSWGQGNYGYTF.

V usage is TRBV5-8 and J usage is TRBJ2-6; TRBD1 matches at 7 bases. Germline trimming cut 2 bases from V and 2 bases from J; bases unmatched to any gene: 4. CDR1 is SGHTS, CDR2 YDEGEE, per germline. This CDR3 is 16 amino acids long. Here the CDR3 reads CASSFRQGAGANVLTF. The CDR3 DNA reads TGTGCCAGCAGCTTTCGACAGGGAGCTGGGGCCAACGTCCTGACTTTC.

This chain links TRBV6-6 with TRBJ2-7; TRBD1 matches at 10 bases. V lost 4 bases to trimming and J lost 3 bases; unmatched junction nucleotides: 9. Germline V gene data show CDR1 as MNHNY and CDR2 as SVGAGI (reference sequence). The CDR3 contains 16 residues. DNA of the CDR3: TGTGCCAGCAGTTCGTCCGGGACAGGGGAACGCTACGAGCAGTACTTC. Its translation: CASSSSGTGERYEQYF.

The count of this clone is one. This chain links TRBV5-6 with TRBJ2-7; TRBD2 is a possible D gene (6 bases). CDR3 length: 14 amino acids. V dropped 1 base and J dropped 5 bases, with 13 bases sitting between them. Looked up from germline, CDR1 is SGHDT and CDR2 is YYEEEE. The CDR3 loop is CASSLPWPSDEQYF. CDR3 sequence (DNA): TGTGCCAGCAGCTTGCCTTGGCCTAGCGACGAGCAGTACTTC.

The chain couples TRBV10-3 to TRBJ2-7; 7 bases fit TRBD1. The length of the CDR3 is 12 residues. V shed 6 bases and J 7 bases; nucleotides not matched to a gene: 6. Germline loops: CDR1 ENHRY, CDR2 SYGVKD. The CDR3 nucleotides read TGTGCCATCAGGACAGGGTCAGGGGAGCAGTACTTC. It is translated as CAIRTGSGEQYF.

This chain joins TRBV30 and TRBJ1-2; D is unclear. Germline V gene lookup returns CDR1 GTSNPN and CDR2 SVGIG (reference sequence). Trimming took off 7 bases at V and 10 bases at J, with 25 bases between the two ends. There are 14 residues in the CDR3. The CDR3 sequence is CASNAGSLTIAYTF. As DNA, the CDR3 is TGTGCCTCCAATGCGGGCTCCCTAACGATAGCCTACACCTTC. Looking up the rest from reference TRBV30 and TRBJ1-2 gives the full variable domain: SQTIHQWPATLVQPVGSPLSLECTVEGTSNPNLYWYRQAAGRGLQLLFYSVGIGQISSEVPQNLSASRPQDRQFILSSKKLLLSDSGFYLCASNAGSLTIAYTFGSGTRLTVV.

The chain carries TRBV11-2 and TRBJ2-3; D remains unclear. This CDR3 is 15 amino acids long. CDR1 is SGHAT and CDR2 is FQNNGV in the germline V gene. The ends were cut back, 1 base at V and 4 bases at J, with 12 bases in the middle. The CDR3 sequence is CASSLGSGSADTQYF. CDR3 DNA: TGTGCCAGCAGCTTAGGGTCAGGATCAGCAGATACGCAGTATTTT.

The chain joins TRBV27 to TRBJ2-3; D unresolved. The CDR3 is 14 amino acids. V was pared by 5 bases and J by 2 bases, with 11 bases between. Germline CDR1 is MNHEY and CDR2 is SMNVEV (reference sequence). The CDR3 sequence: CASSPTWATDTQYF. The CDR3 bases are TGTGCCAGCAGTCCTACTTGGGCCACAGATACGCAGTATTTT.

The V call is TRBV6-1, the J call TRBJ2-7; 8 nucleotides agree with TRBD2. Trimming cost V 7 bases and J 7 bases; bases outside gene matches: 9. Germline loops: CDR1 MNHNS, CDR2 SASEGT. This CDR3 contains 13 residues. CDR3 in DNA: TGTGCCAGCACCGAAAGGCCGGGAGGGGAGCAGTACTTC. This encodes CASTERPGGEQYF.

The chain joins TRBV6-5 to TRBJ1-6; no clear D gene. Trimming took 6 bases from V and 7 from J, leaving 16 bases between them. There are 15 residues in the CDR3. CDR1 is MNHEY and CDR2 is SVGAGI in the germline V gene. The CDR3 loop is CASSKKGIYNSPLHF. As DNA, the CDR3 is TGTGCCAGCAGCAAAAAGGGAATATACAATTCACCCCTCCACTTT.

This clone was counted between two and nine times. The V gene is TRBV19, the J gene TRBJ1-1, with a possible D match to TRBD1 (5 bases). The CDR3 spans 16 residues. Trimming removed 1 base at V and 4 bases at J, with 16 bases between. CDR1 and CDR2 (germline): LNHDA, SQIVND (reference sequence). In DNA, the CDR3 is TGTGCCAGTAGTATAGCCCCGGGCAGGGTGGCCACTGAAGCTTTCTTT. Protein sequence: CASSIAPGRVATEAFF.

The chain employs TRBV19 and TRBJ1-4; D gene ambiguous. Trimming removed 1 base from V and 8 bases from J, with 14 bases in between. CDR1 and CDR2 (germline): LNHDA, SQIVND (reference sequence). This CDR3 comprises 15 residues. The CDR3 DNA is TGTGCCAGTAGTATAGCGAGTATGAATGTCGAAAAACTGTTTTTT. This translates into CASSIASMNVEKLFF.

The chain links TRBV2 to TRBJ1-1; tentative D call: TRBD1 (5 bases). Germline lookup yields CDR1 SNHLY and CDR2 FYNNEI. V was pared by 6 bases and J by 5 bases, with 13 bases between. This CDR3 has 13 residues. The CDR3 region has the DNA TGTGCCAGCAGCAGGACGGGGGGGACTGAAGCTTTCTTT. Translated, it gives CASSRTGGTEAFF.

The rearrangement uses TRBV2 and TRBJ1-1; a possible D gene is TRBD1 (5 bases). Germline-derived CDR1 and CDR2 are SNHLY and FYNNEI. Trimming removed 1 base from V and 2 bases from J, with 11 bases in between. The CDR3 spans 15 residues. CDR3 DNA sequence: TGTGCCAGCAGTGAAGGGGGCACCCCAAACACTGAAGCTTTCTTT. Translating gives CASSEGGTPNTEAFF. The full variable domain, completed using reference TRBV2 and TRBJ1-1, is EPEVTQTPSHQVTQMGQEVILRCVPISNHLYFYWYRQILGQKVEFLVSFYNNEISEKSEIFDDQFSVERPDGSNFTLKIRSTKLEDSAMYFCASSEGGTPNTEAFFGQGTRLTVV.

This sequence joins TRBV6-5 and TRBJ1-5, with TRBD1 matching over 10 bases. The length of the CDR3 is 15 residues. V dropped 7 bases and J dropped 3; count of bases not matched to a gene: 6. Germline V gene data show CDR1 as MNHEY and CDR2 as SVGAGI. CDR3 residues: CASKPGQGNNQPQHF. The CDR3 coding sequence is TGTGCCAGCAAACCGGGACAGGGGAACAATCAGCCCCAGCATTTT.

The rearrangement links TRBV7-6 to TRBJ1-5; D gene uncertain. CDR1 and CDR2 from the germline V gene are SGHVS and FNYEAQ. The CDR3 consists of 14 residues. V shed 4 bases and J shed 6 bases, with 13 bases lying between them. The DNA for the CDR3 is TGTGCCAGCAGCTCCGCAGGAGGTAGTCAGCCCCAGCATTTT. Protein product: CASSSAGGSQPQHF.

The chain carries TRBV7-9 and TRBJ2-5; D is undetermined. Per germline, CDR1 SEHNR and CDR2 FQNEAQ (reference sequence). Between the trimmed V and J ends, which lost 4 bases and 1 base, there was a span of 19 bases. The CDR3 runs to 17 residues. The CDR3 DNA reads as TGTGCCAGCAGCTCTAGTTCTCTTATACCACGCCAAGAGACCCAGTACTTC. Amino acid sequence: CASSSSSLIPRQETQYF.

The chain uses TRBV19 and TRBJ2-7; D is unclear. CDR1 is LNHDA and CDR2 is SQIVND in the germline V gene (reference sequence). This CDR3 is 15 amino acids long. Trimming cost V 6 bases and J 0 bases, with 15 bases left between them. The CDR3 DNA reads TGTGCCAGTAGCCCCTTTGACGGTAGCTCCTACGAGCAGTACTTC. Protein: CASSPFDGSSYEQYF. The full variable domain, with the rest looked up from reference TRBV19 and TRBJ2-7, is DGGITQSPKYLFRKEGQNVTLSCEQNLNHDAMYWYRQDPGQGLRLIYYSQIVNDFQKGDIAEGYSVSREKKESFPLTVTSAQKNPTAFYLCASSPFDGSSYEQYFGPGTRLTVT.